This T cell receptor beta chain was recorded in a study of molecular identifiers for immune sequencing clone quantification. This clonotype showed up many times. A single record per CDR3 protein comes from TCRdb applying MiXCR to the PCR reads. The table includes about 640,000 distinct CDR3 sequences, just under 20% detected once. Germline-derived CDR1 and CDR2 are MNHEY and SVGEGT. There are 13 residues in the CDR3. V lost 2 bases and J 5 bases, leaving 9 bases between the germline ends. The sequenced material came from naive CD8+ T cells from blood, with Jurkat cell RNA spiked in. The subset here: FACS-sorted CD8+CD4-CCR7+CD45RA+ naive T cells. The chain couples TRBV6-2 or TRBV6-3 to TRBJ1-1; weak D call: TRBD1 (5 bases). The source is a human donor in good health. Some libraries in this study had Jurkat cell RNA spiked in. This chain's CDR3 is CASSYMGGTEAFF. The CDR3 nucleotides read TGTGCCAGCAGTTACATGGGGGGAACTGAAGCTTTCTTT.